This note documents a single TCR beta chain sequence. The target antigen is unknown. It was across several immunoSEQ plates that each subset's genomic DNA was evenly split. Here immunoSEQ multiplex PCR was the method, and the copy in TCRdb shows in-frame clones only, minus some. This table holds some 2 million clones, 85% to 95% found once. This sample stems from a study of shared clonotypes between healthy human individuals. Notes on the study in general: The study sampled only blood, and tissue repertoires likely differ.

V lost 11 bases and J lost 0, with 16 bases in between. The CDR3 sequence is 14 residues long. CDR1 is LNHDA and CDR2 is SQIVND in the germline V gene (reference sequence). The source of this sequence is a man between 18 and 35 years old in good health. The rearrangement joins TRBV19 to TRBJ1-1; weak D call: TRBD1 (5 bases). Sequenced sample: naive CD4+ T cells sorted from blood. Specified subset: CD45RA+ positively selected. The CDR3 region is CAVRSGTMNTEAFF. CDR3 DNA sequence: TGTGCCGTTCGATCAGGGACCATGAACACTGAAGCTTTCTTT.